Following are 19 T cell receptor beta chains from one sample sequenced in a study of control samples from healthy donors and cancer patients. Some clones are missing from TCRdb's copy, which holds only in-frame ones; the method was immunoSEQ multiplex PCR. The data hold roughly 38,000 clones, with about 94% observed a single time. The sequenced sample consisted of blood. All receptors come from a woman between 50 and 59 years old in good health.

CDR3 nucleotide sequence: TGTGCCAGCAGTGAGCTAGCGGGTACCGGGGAGCTGTTTTTT. Translation gives CASSELAGTGELFF. This chain uses TRBV6-1 with TRBJ2-2; 8 nucleotides align to TRBD2. V lost 3 bases, J lost 5 bases, and 2 bases stayed unmatched. CDR1 and CDR2 (germline): MNHNS, SASEGT. The CDR3 is 14 amino acids.

The genes are TRBV6-1 and TRBJ1-1; weak D call: TRBD1 (6 bases). The CDR3 runs to 14 residues. Germline CDR1 and CDR2: MNHNS and SASEGT. V was trimmed by 1 base and J by 1 base, leaving 7 bases between them. The CDR3 sequence: CASSEGQENTEAFF. DNA of the CDR3: TGTGCCAGCAGTGAAGGACAGGAGAACACTGAAGCTTTCTTT.

The rearrangement uses TRBV2 and TRBJ1-4, with 9 bases that match TRBD1. Germline V gene data show CDR1 as SNHLY and CDR2 as FYNNEI. The CDR3 runs 13 residues. J lost 8 bases, V lost 4 bases, and 2 bases had no gene match. This CDR3 reads CASSGQGVEKLFF. In DNA form, the CDR3 reads TGTGCCAGCAGTGGACAGGGGGTCGAAAAACTGTTTTTT.

V gene TRBV30 combines with J gene TRBJ1-2, with a weak D call TRBD1 (5 bases). Per the germline V gene, CDR1 is GTSNPN and CDR2 is SVGIG (reference sequence). Trimming left V 2 bases short and J 4 bases short, with 11 bases between. This CDR3 contains 13 residues. CDR3: CAWSPQTVYGYTF. Here the CDR3 DNA reads TGTGCCTGGAGTCCACAGACAGTCTATGGCTACACCTTC.

V gene TRBV14 combines with J gene TRBJ1-1, with unresolved D. Germline V gene sequence: CDR1 SGHDN, CDR2 FVKESK. The CDR3 has 14 residues. Trimming pared 1 base from V and 4 bases from J, leaving 10 bases between. CDR3 bases: TGTGCCAGCAGCCAAGTAACGGGTCGCACTGAAGCTTTCTTT. Translation: CASSQVTGRTEAFF.

DNA of the CDR3: TGTGCCAGCAGCTTAAGGGACAGGGGCCACTATGGCTACACCTTC. Translated: CASSLRDRGHYGYTF. This chain uses TRBV7-9 with TRBJ1-2, with 10 bases lining up with TRBD1. The junction had 3 bases not matched to a gene; V was cut back by 2 bases and J by 3 bases. CDR3 length: 15 amino acids. The germline V gene encodes CDR1 SEHNR and CDR2 FQNEAQ (reference sequence). The full variable domain, completed using reference TRBV7-9 and TRBJ1-2, is DTGVSQNPRHKITKRGQNVTFRCDPISEHNRLYWYRQTLGQGPEFLTYFQNEAQLEKSRLLSDRFSAERPKGSFSTLEIQRTEQGDSAMYLCASSLRDRGHYGYTFGSGTRLTVV.

V is TRBV28 and J is TRBJ1-2; D unclear. Germline V lookup: CDR1 MDHEN, CDR2 SYDVKM. V lost 7 bases and J lost 4, with 10 bases in between. This CDR3 has 12 amino acids. CDR3 coding DNA: TGTGCCAGCATGCAGGCCACCTATGGCTACACCTTC. It specifies CASMQATYGYTF.

This clone turned up a few times. The chain recombines TRBV6-5 with TRBJ2-6, with unresolved D. The CDR3 covers 16 residues. Germline loops: CDR1 MNHEY, CDR2 SVGAGI. Trimming shortened V by 0 bases and J by 0 bases, and 6 bases separated the two germline ends. The DNA for the CDR3 is TGTGCCAGCAGTTACTCGTTGATCTCTGGGGCCAACGTCCTGACTTTC. Residues: CASSYSLISGANVLTF.

The gene calls are TRBV5-5 and TRBJ1-2, with D tentatively TRBD1 (6 bases). Germline CDR1 reads SGHKS; CDR2 reads YYEKEE (reference sequence). This CDR3 contains 15 residues. V gave up 2 bases and J gave up 8 bases, with 19 bases separating them. DNA for the CDR3: TGTGCCAGCAGCTTCCCTCGAGGGGGGGGGAAAGGCTACACCTTC. Amino acid sequence: CASSFPRGGGKGYTF.

This clone was seen only once. The CDR3 region is CASSSRGAGNQPQHF. CDR3 nucleotide sequence: TGTGCCAGTAGTTCCAGGGGCGCAGGCAATCAGCCCCAGCATTTT. The rearrangement uses TRBV19 and TRBJ1-5; a weak D match, TRBD1 (6 bases). V lost 5 bases and J 2 bases, leaving 13 bases between the germline ends. Germline V lookup: CDR1 LNHDA, CDR2 SQIVND (reference sequence). This CDR3 is built from 15 residues.

The gene calls are TRBV27 and TRBJ1-2; a possible D gene is TRBD1 (5 bases). CDR3 length: 14 residues. The germline CDR1 and CDR2 sequences are MNHEY and SMNVEV (reference sequence). The V gene lost 6 bases and the J gene lost 5 bases, with 16 bases spanning the gap. The CDR3 protein is CASSSPGTSYGYTF. CDR3 in DNA: TGTGCCAGCAGCAGCCCCGGGACGTCTTATGGCTACACCTTC.

The chain recombines TRBV4-2 with TRBJ2-7, with 12 bases fitting TRBD1. Per germline, CDR1 LGHNA and CDR2 YNFKEQ. CDR3 length: 16 amino acids. J lost 5 bases, V lost 1 base, and 6 bases had no gene match. The CDR3 protein is CASSQAPGTGGHEQYF. CDR3 sequence (DNA): TGTGCCAGCAGCCAAGCTCCCGGGACAGGGGGCCACGAGCAGTACTTC.

V gene TRBV27 combines with J gene TRBJ1-1, with D perhaps matching TRBD1 (5 bases). From germline, CDR1 is MNHEY and CDR2 SMNVEV (reference sequence). V lost 4 bases to trimming and J lost 3 bases, with 9 bases between them. This CDR3 region has 13 residues. CDR3: CASSSRQHTEAFF. The DNA for the CDR3 is TGTGCCAGCAGTTCCCGACAGCACACTGAAGCTTTCTTT.

The rearrangement uses TRBV7-2 and TRBJ1-5; unclear D gene. V was trimmed by 6 bases and J by 7 bases, leaving 7 bases between them. CDR1 and CDR2 (germline): SGHTA, FQGNSA. The CDR3 runs to 11 residues. In nucleotides, the CDR3 is TGTGCCAGCAGGGGTAGGCAGCCCCAGCATTTT. This codes for CASRGRQPQHF.

V and J are TRBV6-2 or TRBV6-3 and TRBJ1-3, with 8 bases lining up with TRBD1. CDR1 MNHEY and CDR2 SVGEGT come from the germline V gene. This CDR3 has 18 amino acids. The trim removed 1 base at V and 5 bases at J, leaving 13 bases unmatched. The chain's CDR3 is CASSYYSSPDRGRNTIYF. CDR3 DNA: TGTGCCAGCAGTTACTACTCCTCACCTGACAGGGGAAGAAACACCATATATTTT.

The chain has TRBV7-2 and TRBJ2-5; 9 nucleotides match TRBD1. J lost 2 bases, V lost 5 bases, and 3 bases had no gene match. Germline values: CDR1 SGHTA, CDR2 FQGNSA. This CDR3 is 14 amino acids long. CDR3 sequence (DNA): TGTGCCAGCAGCCCCGGACAGGGGCAAGAGACCCAGTACTTC. Protein sequence: CASSPGQGQETQYF.

The gene calls are TRBV15 and TRBJ2-7, with D possibly TRBD2 on 5 matching bases. This CDR3 is built from 14 residues. The germline V and J ends were trimmed by 3 bases and 2 bases, with 11 bases remaining between them. From germline, CDR1 is LNHNV and CDR2 YYDKDF (reference sequence). The CDR3 here is CATSRSREPYEQYF. The CDR3 DNA follows: TGTGCCACCAGCAGGTCGAGGGAGCCCTACGAGCAGTACTTC. The full variable domain, in which reference TRBV15 and TRBJ2-7 provide the parts outside the CDR3, is DAMVIQNPRYQVTQFGKPVTLSCSQTLNHNVMYWYQQKSSQAPKLLFHYYDKDFNNEADTPDNFQSRRPNTSFCFLDIRSPGLGDTAMYLCATSRSREPYEQYFGPGTRLTVT.

The rearrangement links TRBV4-1 to TRBJ1-6; TRBD1 is a possible D gene (5 bases). Germline V gives CDR1 MGHRA, CDR2 YSYEKL. CDR3 size: 13 residues. V lost 1 base and J lost 10, with 8 bases in between. The CDR3 region has the DNA TGCGCCAGCAGCCAAGTGGGGCGCTCACCCCTCCACTTT. Its translation: CASSQVGRSPLHF.

The chain has TRBV6-4 and TRBJ2-3; perhaps TRBD1 as D (5 bases). There are 14 residues in the CDR3. CDR1 is MRHNA and CDR2 is SNTAGT in the germline V gene. V gave up 5 bases and J gave up 4 bases, with 13 bases separating them. This CDR3 reads CASSSQGFADTQYF. In DNA, the CDR3 is TGTGCCAGCAGTTCTCAGGGTTTCGCAGATACGCAGTATTTT.